This TCR beta chain was sequenced during a study of T-cell reconstitution after alpha-beta-depleted transplantation in children (dated by TCRdb to between 2015 and 2016). Regarding the complete study: Using TCR repertoire profiling, the study quantitatively followed how T-cell immune reconstitution unfolded in children after TCRalphabeta/CD19-depleted allogeneic hematopoietic cell transplantation. Points the paper makes about the study in general: The apparently early recovery of alphabetaT-cell counts about two months after transplant reportedly depended on only several hundred rapidly expanded clones that came from non-depleted graft cells. In some patients, high TCRbeta diversity at day 60 was attributed to recipient T cells and intrathymic progenitors that had survived conditioning. Over the following months the frequencies of hyperexpanded clones went down, and after one year T-cell counts and TCRbeta diversity were mostly credited to newly produced T cells.

The protocol used for the library was PCR. TCRdb names Illumina HiSeq 2500 as the instrument used. TCR libraries were prepared with molecular barcoding, using unique molecular identifiers to normalize TCRbeta repertoire quantification. TCRdb reprocessing: public reads trimmed at Q25 with fastp, clones called with MiXCR, in-frame beta chains kept. Entries are consolidated by CDR3 protein sequence, retaining the most common genes and DNA. In all, the sample holds hundreds of thousands of distinct CDR3 sequences, and 10% to 13% of those were seen once. Together, the top ten hold just over 2% of the sample. Sample treatment or condition, as interpreted from the label and publication: allogeneic hematopoietic cell transplantation with graft depleted of TCRalphabeta T cells and CD19 B cells. The transplant recipients were children given TCRalphabeta/CD19-depleted allogeneic hematopoietic cell grafts. Looking up the germline V gene yields CDR1 MDHEN and CDR2 SYDVKM. The CDR3 runs 13 amino acids, cysteine and phenylalanine included. Solely the CDR3 DNA is kept, with 39 bases framed from the first base. At the junction V is shortened by 3 bases and J by 4 bases, with 10 bases in between.

This clonotype was recorded at least ten times. The antigen it binds to is not known. No much larger clonotype is one base removed from it; base qualities were not supplied. The V gene is TRBV28 and the J gene is TRBJ2-7; the D gene cannot be resolved reliably. The material sequenced was PBMCs, taken before TCRalphabeta/CD19-depleted stem cell transplant. This TCR came from a child between 2 and 9 years old with inherited bone marrow failure, due to receive a stem cell transplant. The CDR3 reads CASSFHSLYEQYF. The DNA sequence is as follows: TGTGCCAGCAGTTTCCACAGTCTTTACGAGCAGTACTTC.